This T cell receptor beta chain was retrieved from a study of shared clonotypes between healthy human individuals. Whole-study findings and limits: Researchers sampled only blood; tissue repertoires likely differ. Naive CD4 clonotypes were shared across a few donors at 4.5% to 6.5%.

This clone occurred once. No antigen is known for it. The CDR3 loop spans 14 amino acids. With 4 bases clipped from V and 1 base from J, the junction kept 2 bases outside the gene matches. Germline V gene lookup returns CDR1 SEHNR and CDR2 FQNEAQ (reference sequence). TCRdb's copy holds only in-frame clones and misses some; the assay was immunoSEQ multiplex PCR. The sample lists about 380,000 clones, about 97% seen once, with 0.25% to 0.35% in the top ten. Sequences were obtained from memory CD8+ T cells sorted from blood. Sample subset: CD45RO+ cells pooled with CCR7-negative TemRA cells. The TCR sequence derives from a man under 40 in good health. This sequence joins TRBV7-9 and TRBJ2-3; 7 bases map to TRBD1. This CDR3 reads CASSYTGGTDTQYF. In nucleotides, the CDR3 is TGTGCCAGCAGCTATACAGGGGGCACAGATACGCAGTATTTT.